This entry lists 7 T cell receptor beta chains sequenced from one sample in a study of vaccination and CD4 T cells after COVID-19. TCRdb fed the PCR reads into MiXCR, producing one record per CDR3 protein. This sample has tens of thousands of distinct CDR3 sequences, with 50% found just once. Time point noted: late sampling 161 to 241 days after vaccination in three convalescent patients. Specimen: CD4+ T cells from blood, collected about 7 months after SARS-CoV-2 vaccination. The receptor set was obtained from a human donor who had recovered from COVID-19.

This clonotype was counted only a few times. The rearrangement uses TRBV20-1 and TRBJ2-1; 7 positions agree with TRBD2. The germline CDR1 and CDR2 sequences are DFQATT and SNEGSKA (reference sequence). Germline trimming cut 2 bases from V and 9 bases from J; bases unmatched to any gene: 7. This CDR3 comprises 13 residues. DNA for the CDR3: TGCAGTGCTAGAAGCGGGGCAAAGATTGAGCAGTTCTTC. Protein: CSARSGAKIEQFF.

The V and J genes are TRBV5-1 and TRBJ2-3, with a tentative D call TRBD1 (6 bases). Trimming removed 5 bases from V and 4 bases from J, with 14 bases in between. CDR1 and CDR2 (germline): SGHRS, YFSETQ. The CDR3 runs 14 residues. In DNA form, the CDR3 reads TGCGCCAGCAGATACACAGGGTTCGCAGATACGCAGTATTTT. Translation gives CASRYTGFADTQYF. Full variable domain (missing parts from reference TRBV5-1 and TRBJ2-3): KAGVTQTPRYLIKTRGQQVTLSCSPISGHRSVSWYQQTPGQGLQFLFEYFSETQRNKGNFPGRFSGRQFSNSRSEMNVSTLELGDSALYLCASRYTGFADTQYFGPGTRLTVL.

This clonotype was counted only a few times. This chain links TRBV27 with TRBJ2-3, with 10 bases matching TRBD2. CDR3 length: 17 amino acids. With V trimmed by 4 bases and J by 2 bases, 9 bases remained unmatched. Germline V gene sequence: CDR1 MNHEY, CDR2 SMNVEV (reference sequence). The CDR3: CASSSTGLAEVTDTQYF. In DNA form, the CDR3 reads TGTGCCAGCAGTTCTACCGGACTAGCGGAGGTCACAGATACGCAGTATTTT.

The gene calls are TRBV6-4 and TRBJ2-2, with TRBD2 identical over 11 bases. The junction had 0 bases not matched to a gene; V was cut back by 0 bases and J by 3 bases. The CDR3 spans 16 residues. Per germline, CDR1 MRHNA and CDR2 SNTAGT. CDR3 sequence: CASSDSTSGDTGELFF. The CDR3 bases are TGTGCCAGCAGTGACTCGACTAGCGGGGACACCGGGGAGCTGTTTTTT.

The CDR3 nucleotides read TGTGCCAGCAGCACCCGGCGGCTAGCGGGAGAAGAGACCCAGTACTTC. This encodes CASSTRRLAGEETQYF. The rearrangement joins TRBV7-8 to TRBJ2-5; 10 positions match TRBD2. V shed 5 bases and J 3 bases; nucleotides not matched to a gene: 9. The germline V gene encodes CDR1 SGHVS and CDR2 FQNEAQ. The CDR3 has 16 amino acids. The whole variable domain, remainder taken from reference TRBV7-8 and TRBJ2-5, is GAGVSQSPRYKVAKRGQDVALRCDPISGHVSLFWYQQALGQGPEFLTYFQNEAQLDKSGLPSDRFFAERPEGSVSTLKIQRTQQEDSAVYLCASSTRRLAGEETQYFGPGTRLLVL.

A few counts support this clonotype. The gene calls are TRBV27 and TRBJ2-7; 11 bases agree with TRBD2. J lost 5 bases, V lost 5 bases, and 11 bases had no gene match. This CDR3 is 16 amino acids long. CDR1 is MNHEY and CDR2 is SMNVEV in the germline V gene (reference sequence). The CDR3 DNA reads TGTGCCAGCAGTCCAAGCACTAGCGGGAGCCGCCACGAGCAGTACTTC. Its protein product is CASSPSTSGSRHEQYF.

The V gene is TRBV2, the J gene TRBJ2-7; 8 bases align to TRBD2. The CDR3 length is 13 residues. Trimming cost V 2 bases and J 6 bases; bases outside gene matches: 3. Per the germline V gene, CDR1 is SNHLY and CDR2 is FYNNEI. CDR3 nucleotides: TGTGCCAGCAGTGAAAGGCTAGCGGGCGAGCAGTACTTC. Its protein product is CASSERLAGEQYF.